This T cell receptor beta chain was recovered during a study of shared clonotypes between healthy human individuals. Study-wide results and limits: Having only a few donors restricted how much genetic and exposure-history diversity was captured.

Concerning this clone itself: The antigen is undetermined.

The sequencing of unsorted PBMC DNA took place on ten immunoSEQ deep assay plates. Sequenced by immunoSEQ multiplex PCR; TCRdb stores in-frame clones only, minus some. Of fewer than 600,000 clones listed, around 78% are singletons. With 2 bases removed from V and 2 bases from J, the gap between germline ends came to 7 bases. CDR1 and CDR2 (germline): SEHNR, FQNEAQ (reference sequence). This CDR3 region has 14 residues. This TCR was sampled from a middle-aged woman in good health. Some clones in this sample may be carry-over from other donors' samples. The sequenced material came from PBMCs. The J gene is TRBJ2-1, the V gene TRBV7-9; D is possibly TRBD2 (6 bases). The CDR3 loop is CASSLTGAYNEQFF. CDR3 DNA: TGTGCCAGCAGCTTAACGGGGGCCTACAATGAGCAGTTCTTC.